The T cell receptor (beta chain) described here comes from a study of T cell responses to AZD1222 COVID-19 vaccine. Study-wide findings and caveats: Reports indicate that nearly half of spike-specific TCRs are directed at unmutated variant regions. CD4 TCRs covered the whole spike, strongest at regions 160-218 and 743-854. Clonal diversity was possibly underestimated; the donors were predominantly white British and more often female.

A remark on this clone: The antigen remains undetermined.

Looked up from germline, CDR1 is MDHEN and CDR2 is SYDVKM. Trimming left V 4 bases short and J 3 bases short, with 6 bases between. The CDR3 consists of 12 residues. Profiling relied on immunoSEQ multiplex PCR, and the TCRdb table lists in-frame clones only, not all of them. The sample lists about 110,000 clones, almost 90% occurring once. Sequenced material: peripheral blood, taken on day 0 of AZD1222 vaccination. The rearrangement uses TRBV28 and TRBJ1-2; D possibly corresponds to TRBD1 (6 bases). This clonotype was sampled from an adult in good health. The CDR3 DNA follows: TGTGCCAGCAGTTACAGGGACTATGGCTACACCTTC. Translation: CASSYRDYGYTF.